One and the same sample provided the 11 T cell receptor beta chains below, sequenced in a study of vaccination and CD4 T cells after COVID-19. Their antigens remain unidentified. Oncomine TCR Beta short-read sequencing was applied to DNA from cultured CD4+ T cells. TCRdb re-analysed the PCR reads in MiXCR, keeping a single row per CDR3 protein. The sample consists of over 15,000 distinct CDR3 sequences, roughly 49% of them appearing once. Indicated time point: late sampling 161 to 241 days after vaccination in a few convalescent patients. Treatment denoted: approximately 9-day PBMC culture with coronavirus spike peptide pools or control peptides (ViraFEST assay). The material was CD4+ T cells from blood, cultured in vitro, obtained about 7 months after SARS-CoV-2 vaccination. All receptors come from a human donor who had recovered from COVID-19.

Only one count was recorded for this clonotype. The V gene is TRBV6-5, the J gene TRBJ2-7, with 8 bases that match TRBD2. With 4 bases clipped from V and 3 bases from J, the junction kept 11 bases outside the gene matches. The CDR3 loop spans 16 amino acids. Germline CDR1 and CDR2: MNHEY and SVGAGI. The CDR3, as DNA: TGTGCCAGCAGTTCCTCCCTTAGCGGGACCATCTACGAGCAGTACTTC. Its translation is CASSSSLSGTIYEQYF.

The chain is built from TRBV6-4 and TRBJ1-6; 9 bases match TRBD1. CDR3 length: 14 amino acids. CDR1 MRHNA and CDR2 SNTAGT come from the germline V gene. V lost 3 bases to trimming and J lost 9 bases; unmatched junction nucleotides: 3. CDR3 sequence: CASSEQGAGSPLHF. CDR3 DNA: TGTGCCAGCAGTGAACAGGGGGCAGGTTCACCCCTCCACTTT.

This clonotype was seen a handful of times. V gene TRBV20-1 combines with J gene TRBJ1-6, with 7 bases lining up with TRBD1. The CDR3 covers 15 residues. Germline trimming cut 3 bases from V and 8 bases from J; bases unmatched to any gene: 10. CDR1 is DFQATT, CDR2 SNEGSKA, per germline (reference sequence). CDR3 bases: TGCAGTGCTAGCCCCCTCGACAGGGAGGATTCACCCCTCCACTTT. Translating it yields CSASPLDREDSPLHF.

CDR3 amino acids: CASSMGLAGETQYF. The DNA of the CDR3 is TGTGCCAGCAGCATGGGACTAGCGGGGGAGACCCAGTACTTC. The chain couples TRBV7-8 to TRBJ2-5; 13 nucleotides align to TRBD2. The CDR3 has 14 residues. The ends lost 5 bases at V and 5 bases at J; junction bases unmatched: 2. Germline CDR1 and CDR2: SGHVS and FQNEAQ.

The chain recombines TRBV11-2 with TRBJ1-6; D is uncertain. CDR3 length: 16 residues. Trimming shortened V by 2 bases and J by 5 bases, and 13 bases separated the two germline ends. Germline lookup yields CDR1 SGHAT and CDR2 FQNNGV. The CDR3: CASSLYRGNDNSPLHF. The CDR3 nucleotides read TGTGCCAGCAGCTTATATCGGGGAAACGATAATTCACCCCTCCACTTT.

This rearrangement joins TRBV20-1 to TRBJ2-7; 10 positions agree with TRBD1. This CDR3 region has 12 residues. Trimming cost V 6 bases and J 6 bases; bases outside gene matches: 5. In germline, CDR1 is DFQATT, CDR2 SNEGSKA (reference sequence). In nucleotides, the CDR3 is TGCAGTGCGGAAGGGACAGGGGCCGAGCAGTACTTC. This encodes CSAEGTGAEQYF.

The chain carries TRBV27 and TRBJ2-7; 11 positions match TRBD1. The J segment lost 6 bases and the V segment lost 6 bases, leaving 4 bases of the junction unmatched. The CDR3 is 13 residues long. Looked up from germline, CDR1 is MNHEY and CDR2 is SMNVEV (reference sequence). CDR3 sequence reads: CASSLDRGPEQYF. The CDR3 DNA sequence: TGTGCCAGCAGCCTGGACAGGGGGCCCGAGCAGTACTTC.

There are a few counts of this clonotype. The chain carries TRBV2 and TRBJ1-6, with D perhaps TRBD1 (5 bases). This CDR3 has 14 amino acids. The V gene lost 4 bases and the J gene lost 10 bases, with 14 bases spanning the gap. Germline V CDR1 and CDR2: SNHLY, FYNNEI. This chain's CDR3 is CASSGPGGPSPLHF. The CDR3 DNA sequence: TGTGCCAGCAGTGGCCCGGGGGGTCCCTCACCCCTCCACTTT.

The chain employs TRBV20-1 and TRBJ2-7; 8 nucleotides line up with TRBD1. Germline V gives CDR1 DFQATT, CDR2 SNEGSKA (reference sequence). The CDR3 contains 14 residues. The junction had 4 bases not matched to a gene; V was cut back by 0 bases and J by 3 bases. CDR3 coding DNA: TGCAGTGCTAGAGATCGACAGGGGATCTACGAGCAGTACTTC. This codes for CSARDRQGIYEQYF.

The chain recombines TRBV27 with TRBJ1-1; D is possibly TRBD1 (6 bases). Trimming took 2 bases from V and 5 from J, leaving 9 bases between them. In germline, CDR1 is MNHEY, CDR2 SMNVEV (reference sequence). CDR3 size: 13 residues. Here the CDR3 reads CASSLSRGTEAFF. The CDR3 nucleotides are TGTGCCAGCAGTTTAAGCAGGGGTACTGAAGCTTTCTTT.

The genes are TRBV6-1 and TRBJ2-2, with a weak D call TRBD1 (6 bases). V was pared by 6 bases and J by 5 bases, with 7 bases between. The CDR3 runs to 12 residues. The germline gives CDR1 MNHNS, CDR2 SASEGT. Here the CDR3 reads CASSQGTGELFF. The CDR3 DNA follows: TGTGCCAGCAGCCAGGGGACCGGGGAGCTGTTTTTT.